One and the same sample provided the 9 T cell receptor beta chains below, sequenced in a study of blood T cell repertoires in COVID-19. TCRdb keeps only in-frame clones here, not all; method: immunoSEQ multiplex PCR. The sample shows more than 95,000 clones, 85% to 90% of them seen only once. Sequencing was performed on peripheral blood. The receptors were gathered from a man aged 50-60 years with acute or convalescent COVID-19.

The chain carries TRBV12-5 and TRBJ2-6; 12 nucleotides agree with TRBD1. The CDR3 sequence is 16 residues long. V lost 6 bases and J lost 1; bases outside the gene matches: 1. Germline lookup yields CDR1 LGHNT and CDR2 FRNRAP. CDR3 protein: CASGGQGASGANVLTF. DNA of the CDR3: TGTGCTAGTGGGGGACAGGGGGCGTCTGGGGCCAACGTCCTGACTTTC.

The sample holds a few counts of this clone. The CDR3 DNA reads TGTGCCAGCAACGATCCCGGGAGATCGGGGGAGTACGGAAACACCATATATTTT. Translating gives CASNDPGRSGEYGNTIYF. The V call is TRBV28, the J call TRBJ1-3; weak D call: TRBD1 (5 bases). Trimming took 7 bases from V and 4 from J, leaving 26 bases between them. The CDR3 has 18 residues. The germline gives CDR1 MDHEN, CDR2 SYDVKM.

This chain links TRBV19 with TRBJ1-3; a possible D gene is TRBD1 (6 bases). The V and J ends lost 9 bases and 4 bases respectively, with 13 bases between them. The germline V gene has CDR1 LNHDA and CDR2 SQIVND (reference sequence). The CDR3 spans 13 residues. CDR3 nucleotide sequence: TGTGCCAGCTCACAGGGATTAGGAAACACCATATATTTT. This gives the protein CASSQGLGNTIYF.

The gene calls are TRBV27 and TRBJ2-3; no firm D call. CDR3 length equals 15 residues. Trimming took off 4 bases at V and 0 bases at J, with 11 bases between the two ends. The germline V gene has CDR1 MNHEY and CDR2 SMNVEV (reference sequence). The CDR3 nucleotides read TGTGCCAGCAGTTCCATCTCGACTAGCACAGATACGCAGTATTTT. This sequence encodes CASSSISTSTDTQYF.

The genes are TRBV3-1 (or the pseudogene TRBV3-2) and TRBJ2-3, with 7 positions matching TRBD2. Trimming took 1 base from V and 0 from J; bases not matched to a gene: 10. The CDR3 covers 18 residues. Per the germline V gene, CDR1 is LGHDT and CDR2 is YNNKEL (reference sequence). The CDR3 coding sequence is TGTGCCAGCAGCCAAGGTCTAACTAGCGCATCTAGCACAGATACGCAGTATTTT. It translates to CASSQGLTSASSTDTQYF.

The chain links TRBV12-5 to TRBJ2-3; D is possibly TRBD2 (6 bases). The CDR3 is made up of 11 amino acids. V was shortened by 6 bases and J by 6 bases, with 7 bases between the two germline ends. Germline CDR1 and CDR2: LGHNT and FRNRAP. CDR3: CASGAGDTQYF. In nucleotides, the CDR3 is TGTGCTAGTGGCGCGGGGGATACGCAGTATTTT.

V gene TRBV11-2 combines with J gene TRBJ1-5; D unresolved. CDR1 is SGHAT, CDR2 FQNNGV, per germline. V lost 1 base, J lost 0 bases, and 7 bases lay in between. This CDR3 has 15 amino acids. CDR3 amino acids: CASSLAGLSNQPQHF. CDR3 nucleotide sequence: TGTGCCAGCAGCTTAGCCGGACTTAGCAATCAGCCCCAGCATTTT.

The rearrangement joins TRBV5-1 to TRBJ2-1, with D possibly TRBD2 on 6 matching bases. Germline CDR1 is SGHRS and CDR2 is YFSETQ. This CDR3 spans 14 amino acids. The ends were cut back, 4 bases at V and 8 bases at J, with 16 bases in the middle. In nucleotides, the CDR3 is TGCGCCAGCAGCATGGGACTCACCTGGGATGAGCAGTTCTTC. As protein: CASSMGLTWDEQFF.

This clone occurred once. The V gene is TRBV18, the J gene TRBJ2-7, with D unclear. This CDR3 is 14 amino acids long. Germline loops: CDR1 KGHSH, CDR2 LQKENI. V was cut by 0 bases and J by 6 bases, with 12 bases left in between. CDR3 region: CASSPPNYQREQYF. DNA of the CDR3: TGTGCCAGCTCACCACCTAACTATCAGCGCGAGCAGTACTTC. Full variable domain (outside the CDR3, taken from reference TRBV18 and TRBJ2-7): NAGVMQNPRHLVRRRGQEARLRCSPMKGHSHVYWYRQLPEEGLKFMVYLQKENIIDESGMPKERFSAEFPKEGPSILRIQQVVRGDSAAYFCASSPPNYQREQYFGPGTRLTVT.